These 18 T cell receptor beta chains came from one sample sequenced in a study of blood T cell repertoires in COVID-19. Sequencing used immunoSEQ multiplex PCR; TCRdb keeps in-frame clones, though not all of them. The sample yields about 160,000 clones, about nine tenths seen once. Source material: peripheral blood. The source is a man aged 30 to 45 with COVID-19, enrolled during active disease.

The chain uses TRBV7-2 and TRBJ1-1; D call uncertain. Trimming pared 0 bases from V and 1 base from J, leaving 9 bases between. Germline CDR1 SGHTA, CDR2 FQGNSA. There are 15 residues in the CDR3. The CDR3 region is CASSLAGRQNTEAFF. CDR3 DNA sequence: TGTGCCAGCAGCTTAGCCGGTAGACAGAACACTGAAGCTTTCTTT.

The chain is built from TRBV18 and TRBJ2-5; D not resolved. Trimming shortened V by 2 bases and J by 4 bases, and 14 bases separated the two germline ends. The CDR3 has 15 residues. In germline, CDR1 is KGHSH, CDR2 LQKENI. CDR3 coding DNA: TGTGCCAGCTCACCAGCCTTTACCCTACTAGAGACCCAGTACTTC. Amino acid sequence: CASSPAFTLLETQYF.

The chain combines TRBV30 with TRBJ2-3; 10 bases map to TRBD2. Germline CDR1 GTSNPN, CDR2 SVGIG (reference sequence). This CDR3 is 17 amino acids long. V was pared by 4 bases and J by 2 bases, with 12 bases of the junction left unmatched. CDR3 in amino acids: CAWTSVRTSGYTDTQYF. DNA for the CDR3: TGTGCCTGGACCAGTGTTAGGACTAGCGGCTACACAGATACGCAGTATTTT.

The chain carries TRBV5-6 and TRBJ1-2; D is perhaps TRBD1 (6 bases). Germline CDR1 reads SGHDT; CDR2 reads YYEEEE. Trimming took 4 bases from V and 2 from J, leaving 15 bases between them. The CDR3 extends over 15 amino acids. CDR3 sequence reads: CASSPAGAGNYGYTF. For the CDR3, the DNA is TGTGCCAGCAGCCCGGCGGGGGCAGGGAACTATGGCTACACCTTC.

This clone was recorded only once. The chain combines TRBV5-4 with TRBJ1-2, with D possibly matching TRBD1 (5 bases). The germline gives CDR1 SGHNT, CDR2 YYREEE (reference sequence). CDR3 length: 18 amino acids. The V end was cut by 0 bases, the J end by 7 bases, with 25 bases between. The DNA of the CDR3 is TGTGCCAGCAGCTTGGATAGTCTGGGGCCAGGGTTTCGACCTGGCTACACCTTC. It is translated as CASSLDSLGPGFRPGYTF.

The V and J genes are TRBV6-5 and TRBJ2-7; possibly TRBD2 for D (5 bases). Germline V gene data show CDR1 as MNHEY and CDR2 as SVGAGI. The CDR3 covers 15 residues. V was pared by 11 bases and J by 3 bases, with 23 bases between. CDR3 DNA: TGTGCCTCCAAGCGGCAGAGCCAGAGCGTCTACGAGCAGTACTTC. It is translated as CASKRQSQSVYEQYF.

The chain combines TRBV14 with TRBJ2-7; 11 nucleotides agree with TRBD1. Germline assignment: CDR1 SGHDN and CDR2 FVKESK. The CDR3 sequence is 18 residues long. V shed 1 base and J 3 bases; nucleotides not matched to a gene: 11. CDR3 DNA sequence: TGTGCCAGCAGCCAAGCCATCATCCGGGACAGGGGGTTCTACGAGCAGTACTTC. This encodes CASSQAIIRDRGFYEQYF.

The chain carries TRBV5-6 and TRBJ2-7; TRBD1 is a possible D gene (5 bases). The length of the CDR3 is 14 residues. Germline V gene data show CDR1 as SGHDT and CDR2 as YYEEEE. Trimming took off 4 bases at V and 0 bases at J, with 11 bases between the two ends. The CDR3 protein is CASSPDTGSYEQYF. The CDR3 nucleotides are TGTGCCAGCAGCCCGGACACCGGCTCCTACGAGCAGTACTTC.

The chain has TRBV19 and TRBJ1-6; maybe TRBD1 (5 bases). This CDR3 contains 13 residues. CDR1 and CDR2 from the germline V gene are LNHDA and SQIVND (reference sequence). Trimming cost V 11 bases and J 7 bases, with 15 bases left between them. The chain's CDR3 is CAGARDGNSPLHF. The CDR3 DNA sequence: TGTGCCGGAGCCAGGGATGGAAATTCACCCCTCCACTTT.

The chain links TRBV7-3 to TRBJ1-1; 7 bases line up with TRBD1. This CDR3 has 17 amino acids. After removal of 2 bases from V and 1 base from J, the junction contained 10 bases not matched to a gene. Germline values: CDR1 SGHTA, CDR2 FQGTGA. CDR3 coding DNA: TGTGCCAGCAGCTTATCTGGGTGGGGGACAGCGAACACTGAAGCTTTCTTT. Amino acid sequence: CASSLSGWGTANTEAFF.

The V gene is TRBV6-5, the J gene TRBJ1-2; 9 bases line up with TRBD1. The CDR3 is made up of 14 amino acids. V was clipped by 6 bases and J by 9 bases; unmatched bases: 11. In germline, CDR1 is MNHEY, CDR2 SVGAGI. CDR3 nucleotides: TGTGCCAGCAGCGCCCGACAGGGGGAATATCGCTACACCTTC. The encoded protein is CASSARQGEYRYTF.

The chain employs TRBV9 and TRBJ1-1, with no clear D. V was clipped by 0 bases and J by 0 bases, with 6 bases between them. The CDR3 length is 14 residues. Germline CDR1 SGDLS, CDR2 YYNGEE. The CDR3 here is CASSVDRLNTEAFF. For the CDR3, the DNA is TGTGCCAGCAGCGTAGATCGGTTGAACACTGAAGCTTTCTTT.

The chain uses TRBV7-9 and TRBJ1-2, with D possibly being TRBD1 (5 bases). Germline CDR1 is SEHNR and CDR2 is FQNEAQ (reference sequence). The V end lost 3 bases, the J end lost 0 bases, and 14 bases lay between the germline ends. This CDR3 contains 16 residues. For the CDR3, the DNA is TGTGCCAGCAGCTTCCACGAGTCAGGGACTAACTATGGCTACACCTTC. Translated, it gives CASSFHESGTNYGYTF.

This chain connects TRBV5-5 to TRBJ1-5; D perhaps matches TRBD1 (5 bases). CDR1 SGHKS and CDR2 YYEKEE come from the germline V gene (reference sequence). V was cut by 0 bases and J by 0 bases, with 16 bases left in between. This CDR3 region has 18 residues. The CDR3 region is CASSLAGGPSYSNQPQHF. The CDR3, as DNA: TGTGCCAGCAGCTTGGCGGGGGGACCGTCGTATAGCAATCAGCCCCAGCATTTT.

This clone has a single count. This rearrangement joins TRBV19 to TRBJ2-5; D possibly corresponds to TRBD2 (8 bases). V shed 5 bases and J shed 6 bases, with 16 bases lying between them. CDR1 and CDR2 from the germline V gene are LNHDA and SQIVND (reference sequence). The CDR3 length is 14 residues. In nucleotides, the CDR3 is TGTGCCAGTAGTCCCGGGGGGGGACAGAAGACCCAGTACTTC. This encodes CASSPGGGQKTQYF.

The chain uses TRBV6-5 and TRBJ1-6; 9 bases align to TRBD1. Trimming cost V 4 bases and J 9 bases; bases outside gene matches: 7. Germline CDR1 is MNHEY and CDR2 is SVGAGI. The CDR3 length is 15 residues. DNA of the CDR3: TGTGCCAGCAGTTCCCCGGGACAGGGTAGTTCACCCCTCCACTTT. Protein sequence: CASSSPGQGSSPLHF.

The chain employs TRBV29-1 and TRBJ2-1, with D hard to call. Germline CDR1 SQVTM, CDR2 ANQGSEA. The CDR3 sequence is 10 residues long. The ends were cut back, 5 bases at V and 9 bases at J, with 8 bases in the middle. CDR3 nucleotide sequence: TGCAGCGTTCTAGTCGGTGAGCAGTTCTTC. It yields the protein CSVLVGEQFF.

V gene TRBV9 combines with J gene TRBJ2-7; 10 nucleotides match TRBD1. After removal of 0 bases from V and 1 base from J, the junction contained 1 base not matched to a gene. CDR3 size: 15 residues. Germline lookup yields CDR1 SGDLS and CDR2 YYNGEE. This CDR3 reads CASSVGDRGSYEQYF. The CDR3 DNA is TGTGCCAGCAGCGTAGGGGACAGGGGTTCCTACGAGCAGTACTTC.